This T cell receptor beta chain was sequenced in a study of T cells in Graves' hyperthyroidism and ophthalmopathy. Regions amplified from RNA transcripts were the TCR beta CDR3 regions. HTBI primers were employed in a first-round RT-PCR of the TCR CDR3. TCRdb re-derived calls from the multiplex PCR reads in MiXCR, one entry per CDR3 protein. The profile covers hundreds of thousands of distinct CDR3 sequences, with just over 45% appearing a single time and just over 8% taken by the ten largest. There are 14 residues in the CDR3. Germline trimming cut 2 bases from V and 9 bases from J; bases unmatched to any gene: 4. From germline, CDR1 is SGHVS and CDR2 FQNEAQ.

J is TRBJ1-6 and V is TRBV7-8, with 7 positions matching TRBD1. Material for sequencing was peripheral blood or thyroid tissue (not recorded which). The sequence came from a woman under 30 with Graves' hyperthyroidism. CDR3 sequence (DNA): TGTGCCAGCAGCTTAACGTACAGGGGTTCACCCCTCCACTTT. Translated: CASSLTYRGSPLHF. The whole variable domain, filled in from reference TRBV7-8 and TRBJ1-6, reads GAGVSQSPRYKVAKRGQDVALRCDPISGHVSLFWYQQALGQGPEFLTYFQNEAQLDKSGLPSDRFFAERPEGSVSTLKIQRTQQEDSAVYLCASSLTYRGSPLHFGNGTRLTVT.